This T cell receptor beta chain comes out of a study of shared clonotypes between healthy human individuals. Trimming stripped 1 base from V and 5 bases from J, with 17 bases between. The CDR3 spans 16 residues. Germline loops: CDR1 LGHNT, CDR2 FRNRAP. Sorted subsets were amplified in replicate PCRs using 200 ng DNA, roughly 30,000 T cell genomes. Measured with immunoSEQ multiplex PCR; TCRdb has only the in-frame clones, and not every one. This sample has more than 2,000,000 clones, with approximately 95% found just once. This clonotype originated in a young man in good health. Some clones in this sample may be carry-over from other donors' samples. This rearrangement joins TRBV12-5 to TRBJ1-1, with a weak D call TRBD1 (6 bases). The sample was naive CD4+ T cells from PBMCs. This sample's subset: CD45RA+ positively selected. CDR3 in DNA: TGTGCTAGTGGTTTGGCCCCCTTTGGGGGGACAACTGAAGCTTTCTTT. As protein: CASGLAPFGGTTEAFF. The whole variable domain, remainder taken from reference TRBV12-5 and TRBJ1-1, is DARVTQTPRHKVTEMGQEVTMRCQPILGHNTVFWYRQTMMQGLELLAYFRNRAPLDDSGMPKDRFSAEMPDATLATLKIQPSEPRDSAVYFCASGLAPFGGTTEAFFGQGTRLTVV.